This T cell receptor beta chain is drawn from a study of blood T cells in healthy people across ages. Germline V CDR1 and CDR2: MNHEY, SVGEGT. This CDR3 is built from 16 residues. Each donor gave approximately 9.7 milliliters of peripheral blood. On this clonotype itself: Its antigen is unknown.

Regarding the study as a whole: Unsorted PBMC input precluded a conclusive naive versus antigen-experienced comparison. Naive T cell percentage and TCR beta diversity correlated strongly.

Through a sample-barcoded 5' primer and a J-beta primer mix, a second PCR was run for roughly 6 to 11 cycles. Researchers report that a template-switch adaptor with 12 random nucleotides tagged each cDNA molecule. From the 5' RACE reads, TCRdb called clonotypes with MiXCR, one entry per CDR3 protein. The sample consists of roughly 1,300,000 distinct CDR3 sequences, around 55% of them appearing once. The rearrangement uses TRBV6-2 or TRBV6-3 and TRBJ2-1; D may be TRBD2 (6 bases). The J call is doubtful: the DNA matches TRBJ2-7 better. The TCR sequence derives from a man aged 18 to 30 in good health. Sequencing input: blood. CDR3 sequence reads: CASTRGTISSYNEQYF. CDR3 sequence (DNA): TGTGCCAGCACCCGGGGGACCATAAGCTCCTACAATGAGCAGTACTTC.